This TCR beta chain appears in the sequencing data of a study of blood T cell repertoires in COVID-19. In germline, CDR1 is ENHRY, CDR2 SYGVKD. The CDR3 spans 14 residues. The germline V and J ends were trimmed by 3 bases and 4 bases, with 12 bases remaining between them. Here immunoSEQ multiplex PCR was the method, and the copy in TCRdb shows in-frame clones only, minus some. The sample shows hundreds of thousands of clones, about nine tenths of them seen only once. The chain is built from TRBV10-3 and TRBJ1-1, with a possible D match to TRBD1 (6 bases). This sequence originates from a man in his thirties or forties who had recovered from COVID-19. Sample: PBMCs or T cells enriched from blood (not recorded which). The DNA for the CDR3 is TGTGCCATCAGTGATTTGAAGGGGGTCACTGAAGCTTTCTTT. This translates into CAISDLKGVTEAFF.